The clone carrying this T cell receptor beta chain was counted only a few times. Its antigen remains unidentified. This could be a read error, since a much larger clone is one nucleotide away. The data are from a study of CD8 T cells in ankylosing spondylitis. General study results and limits: Reportedly, disease-linked clones are significantly enriched in ankylosing spondylitis patients' matched synovial fluid. For ankylosing spondylitis blood, a TCR beta motif of 7 or 8 highly homologous variants appeared characteristic.

Quantitative 5'-RACE with molecular barcodes generated TCR beta libraries. Each CDR3 protein is one row after TCRdb ran MiXCR on the 5' RACE reads. This sample carries 700,000 or so distinct CDR3 sequences, over 15% of them seen once, and the ten largest clones take around 19%. The CDR3 spans 14 residues. Per germline, CDR1 SGHDT and CDR2 YYEEEE. The V end was cut by 4 bases, the J end by 3 bases, with 14 bases between. The rearrangement joins TRBV5-6 to TRBJ2-7; D is unresolved. The specimen sequenced was blood, either unsorted or a sorted T cell fraction (not recorded which). The receptor's source is a male donor with ankylosing spondylitis. The CDR3 protein is CASSPVVRGYEQYF. CDR3 DNA sequence: TGTGCCAGCAGCCCCGTGGTCCGCGGCTACGAGCAGTACTTC.